A selection of T cell receptor beta chains follows, all from one sample in a study of blood T cells in healthy people across ages. TCRdb reanalysed the 5' RACE reads using MiXCR and keeps one entry per CDR3 protein. The sample yields around 940,000 distinct CDR3 sequences, roughly 47% seen once. What was sequenced was blood. These receptors originate from an older woman in good health. Both conserved end residues are part of each CDR3. A D gene is named only where the DNA matches it firmly. Where a row states a size, it is once, few, many or the class of an expanded clone; other rows omit it.

d_call clone_size j_call v_call cdr3_aa cdr3_nt
. . TRBJ1-4 TRBV20-1 CSATPARTRREKLFF TGCAGTGCTACCCCTGCCCGGACCAGGCGGGAAAAACTGTTTTTT
TRBD1 once TRBJ1-1 TRBV9 CASSAPRQGQGAEAFF TGTGCCAGCAGCGCCCCCCGTCAGGGACAGGGCGCTGAAGCTTTCTTT
. . TRBJ1-2 TRBV20-1 CSASERAGGDTF TGCAGTGCTAGTGAACGGGCGGGGGGCGACACCTTC
. . TRBJ2-7 TRBV6-2/TRBV6-3 CASTVRQVYEQYF TGTGCCAGCACCGTAAGACAGGTATACGAGCAGTACTTC
TRBD2 . TRBJ2-5 TRBV20-1 CSARGTSGTTGLETQYF TGCAGTGCTAGAGGGACTAGCGGAACTACGGGGCTTGAGACCCAGTACTTC
TRBD2 few TRBJ2-7 TRBV4-3 CASSQETDRGGSYEQYF TGCGCCAGCAGCCAAGAAACAGACCGCGGGGGCTCCTACGAGCAGTACTTC
. . TRBJ2-7 TRBV4-3 CASSQDRAEIQGPYEQYF TGCGCCAGCAGCCAAGATCGGGCCGAGATACAAGGTCCCTACGAGCAGTACTTC
. few TRBJ2-7 TRBV25-1 CASSESSLYF TGTGCCAGCAGTGAATCATCACTGTACTTC
TRBD1 . TRBJ2-1 TRBV20-1 CSARSFGTGYNEQFF TGCAGTGCTAGATCCTTCGGGACAGGGTATAATGAGCAGTTCTTC
TRBD2 . TRBJ2-5 TRBV20-1 CSALSGLAGGWHQETQYF TGCAGTGCCCTATCGGGGCTAGCGGGAGGATGGCACCAAGAGACCCAGTACTTC
. . TRBJ2-1 TRBV4-1 CASSQPAEVSYNEQFF TGCGCCAGCAGCCAACCAGCGGAGGTCTCCTACAATGAGCAGTTCTTC
. few TRBJ1-1 TRBV6-1 CASNTGLNTEAFF TGTGCCAGCAATACAGGGCTGAACACTGAAGCTTTCTTT
TRBD1 . TRBJ2-7 TRBV30 CAGTFQGARSEQYF TGTGCCGGGACATTCCAGGGGGCGCGGAGCGAGCAGTACTTC
TRBD2 . TRBJ2-7 TRBV5-1 CASSGVAGVDEQYF TGCGCCAGCAGCGGGGTAGCGGGAGTGGACGAGCAGTACTTC
. few TRBJ2-4 TRBV25-1 CASSPNYSAKNIQYF TGTGCCAGCAGTCCCAATTACTCAGCCAAAAACATTCAGTACTTC
TRBD2 few TRBJ2-5 TRBV10-3 CAIKGLANQETQYF TGTGCCATCAAGGGACTAGCGAACCAAGAGACCCAGTACTTC
TRBD2 few TRBJ2-1 TRBV29-1 CSVGLAGGDYEQFF TGCAGCGTTGGACTAGCGGGAGGGGATTATGAGCAGTTCTTC
. . TRBJ2-6 TRBV4-2 CASSQEYATASGVNVLTF TGTGCCAGCAGCCAAGAATATGCGACAGCATCTGGGGTCAACGTCCTGACTTTC
. . TRBJ2-1 TRBV14 CASSRRIEQFF TGTGCCAGCAGCCGTAGGATTGAGCAGTTCTTC
. many TRBJ2-7 TRBV3-1 CASSQENVEFEILREQYF TGTGCCAGCAGCCAAGAGAACGTGGAATTCGAGATACTACGGGAGCAGTACTTC
TRBD2 . TRBJ2-3 TRBV6-1 CASSKGISGPSTDTQYF TGTGCCAGCAGTAAAGGAATTAGCGGGCCAAGCACAGATACGCAGTATTTT
. . TRBJ2-1 TRBV7-2 CASSLGLATIYNEQFF TGTGCCAGCAGCTTGGGGCTAGCTACGATCTACAATGAGCAGTTCTTC
. . TRBJ2-7 TRBV10-3 CAISQGKGYEQYF TGTGCCATCAGTCAGGGAAAGGGCTACGAGCAGTACTTC
TRBD1 . TRBJ2-5 TRBV15 CAASTTHQDRGHETQYF TGTGCCGCCAGCACAACGCACCAGGACAGGGGGCATGAGACCCAGTACTTC
. few TRBJ1-4 TRBV4-1 CASSPALSGKLGKLFF TGCGCCAGCAGCCCCGCACTCTCAGGGAAACTAGGGAAACTGTTTTTT
TRBD2 . TRBJ2-2 TRBV29-1 CSVRTSASNTGELFF TGCAGCGTTCGGACTAGCGCCTCCAACACCGGGGAGCTGTTTTTT
. . TRBJ1-1 TRBV5-8 CASSLWPNTEAFF TGTGCCAGCAGCTTGTGGCCGAACACTGAAGCTTTCTTT
TRBD2 . TRBJ2-3 TRBV20-1 CSAPSLRGGADTQYF TGCAGTGCCCCCTCGTTGCGGGGGGGGGCAGATACGCAGTATTTT
TRBD1 . TRBJ1-4 TRBV3-1 CASSRTGENEKLFF TGTGCCAGCAGCCGGACAGGGGAAAATGAAAAACTGTTTTTT
TRBD2 few TRBJ2-1 TRBV28 CASRTILSGLANEQFF TGTGCCAGCAGAACAATATTGTCGGGACTAGCGAATGAGCAGTTCTTC
. . TRBJ2-7 TRBV11-2 CASSLAADHYYEQYF TGTGCCAGCAGCTTAGCAGCGGACCATTACTACGAGCAGTACTTC
. . TRBJ2-3 TRBV7-2 CASSLGKGPTDTQYF TGTGCCAGCAGCTTAGGAAAGGGGCCCACAGATACGCAGTATTTT
. . TRBJ2-3 TRBV29-1 CSAWDRILAATDTQYF TGCAGCGCCTGGGACAGAATATTAGCGGCCACAGATACGCAGTATTTT
TRBD2 . TRBJ2-5 TRBV10-3 CAISVGLAGAETQYF TGTGCCATCAGTGTCGGACTAGCGGGAGCGGAGACCCAGTACTTC
TRBD2 . TRBJ2-7 TRBV7-2 CASSRDYGDEQYF TGTGCCAGCAGCCGGGACTATGGGGACGAGCAGTACTTC
TRBD2 . TRBJ2-5 TRBV7-2 CASKKLAGGQETQYF TGTGCCAGCAAAAAACTAGCGGGAGGTCAAGAGACCCAGTACTTC
TRBD2 . TRBJ2-3 TRBV5-1 CASSWGLAASTDTQYF TGCGCCAGCAGCTGGGGACTAGCGGCTAGCACAGATACGCAGTATTTT
. . TRBJ1-6 TRBV12-3/TRBV12-4 CASSLVKGTSSPLHF TGTGCCAGCAGTTTAGTGAAGGGTACGAGTTCACCCCTCCACTTT
. . TRBJ2-5 TRBV5-1 CASSLYPSDGETQYF TGCGCCAGCAGCTTGTATCCTTCCGACGGGGAGACCCAGTACTTC
TRBD2 many TRBJ2-7 TRBV4-1 CASSLRLAGDYEQYF TGCGCCAGCAGCCTCCGACTAGCGGGAGATTACGAGCAGTACTTC
. . TRBJ1-4 TRBV4-3 CASSSRQATNEKLFF TGCGCCAGCAGCAGCCGACAGGCAACTAATGAAAAACTGTTTTTT
. . TRBJ2-3 TRBV11-3 CASSLEGLSTDTQYF TGTGCCAGCAGCTTAGAGGGACTGAGCACAGATACGCAGTATTTT
. . TRBJ1-5 TRBV2 CASSAGVVPNQPQHF TGTGCCAGCAGTGCCGGAGTAGTCCCTAATCAGCCCCAGCATTTT
TRBD1 . TRBJ2-7 TRBV6-2/TRBV6-3 CASSDRGSSSYEQYF TGTGCCAGCAGCGACAGGGGGAGCAGCTCCTACGAGCAGTACTTC
. . TRBJ2-2 TRBV29-1 CSVGHHRTGELFF TGCAGCGTTGGGCATCATAGGACCGGGGAGCTGTTTTTT
. . TRBJ2-7 TRBV9 CASSPRRGLRDEQYF TGTGCCAGCAGCCCAAGACGGGGCCTTCGGGACGAGCAGTACTTC
TRBD1 . TRBJ1-1 TRBV9 CASSVGTGGTEAFF TGTGCCAGCAGCGTAGGGACAGGGGGGACTGAAGCTTTCTTT
. few TRBJ2-7 TRBV21-1 CASSTDREITGEQYF TGTGCCAGCAGCACGGACAGGGAGATTACGGGGGAGCAGTACTTC
TRBD1 few TRBJ2-4 TRBV7-2 CASSQGQGAYIQYF TGTGCCAGCAGCCAGGGACAGGGGGCTTACATTCAGTACTTC
TRBD1 few TRBJ1-1 TRBV29-1 CSVVQTGTGNTEAFF TGCAGCGTTGTCCAAACCGGGACAGGTAACACTGAAGCTTTCTTT
TRBD1 few TRBJ2-1 TRBV6-2/TRBV6-3 CASSAENRGIEQFF TGTGCCAGCAGTGCGGAGAACAGGGGAATTGAGCAGTTCTTC
TRBD1 few TRBJ1-6 TRBV2 CASSINRGTNSPLHF TGTGCCAGCAGTATTAACAGGGGAACAAATTCACCCCTCCACTTT
. . TRBJ2-7 TRBV12-3/TRBV12-4 CASSPPGRGEQYF TGTGCCAGCAGCCCCCCTGGGCGGGGCGAGCAGTACTTC
. . TRBJ1-2 TRBV14 CASSPWGRAYGYTF TGTGCCAGCAGCCCATGGGGCAGGGCCTATGGCTACACCTTC
. . TRBJ1-4 TRBV29-1 CSGRGESNEKLFF TGCAGCGGAAGAGGGGAGTCTAATGAAAAACTGTTTTTT
TRBD2 . TRBJ2-3 TRBV12-3/TRBV12-4 CASRSTGLAAPADTQYF TGTGCCAGCAGATCTACTGGACTAGCGGCACCTGCAGATACGCAGTATTTT
. . TRBJ2-5 TRBV29-1 CSSSWGGVGNEQYF TGCAGCTCTAGTTGGGGCGGGGTTGGCAATGAGCAGTACTTC
. . TRBJ2-5 TRBV12-3/TRBV12-4 CASSGQQGRLGAQYF TGTGCCAGCAGTGGACAACAGGGGAGGCTAGGGGCCCAGTACTTC
TRBD1 . TRBJ2-1 TRBV20-1 CSAKALITGERNEQFF TGCAGTGCTAAGGCCCTTATTACAGGGGAGCGCAATGAGCAGTTCTTC